This note documents a single TCR beta chain sequence. Its antigen is not identified. PCR employed 60 Vbeta and 13 Jbeta primers. The protocol was immunoSEQ multiplex PCR, while the TCRdb copy is restricted to in-frame clones and leaves out a portion. Of 74,000 or so clones detected, under 80% appear once; the ten largest clones hold around 5.4%. The data were obtained in a study of cytomegalovirus exposure and HLA in healthy donors. Unmatched junction bases numbered 6, after V lost 6 bases and J lost 5 bases. Germline V gene lookup returns CDR1 SNHLY and CDR2 FYNNEI. The CDR3 extends over 14 amino acids. The study's findings and limits: The later analysis indicated that the majority of CMV-associated TCR beta chains appeared HLA-restricted. Across all donors, roughly uniform sequencing depth was an assumption of the presence/absence analyses. When analyzed later, the rates of TCR association showed variation by HLA locus, with DRB1 the most and HLA-C the fewest.

These donors, healthy bone marrow donors, were studied. The sequencing input was PBMCs. This clonotype was obtained from a male donor in good health and CMV-seropositive. This rearrangement joins TRBV2 to TRBJ2-1; 8 bases align to TRBD2. In DNA form, the CDR3 reads TGTGCCAGCAGACAGAGCGGGAGTAACAATGAGCAGTTCTTC. Its protein product is CASRQSGSNNEQFF. Complete variable domain (other parts from reference TRBV2 and TRBJ2-1): EPEVTQTPSHQVTQMGQEVILRCVPISNHLYFYWYRQILGQKVEFLVSFYNNEISEKSEIFDDQFSVERPDGSNFTLKIRSTKLEDSAMYFCASRQSGSNNEQFFGPGTRLTVL.